A selection of T cell receptor beta chains follows, all from one sample in a study of T cells after yellow fever vaccination. TCRdb reprocessed the 5' RACE reads with MiXCR, giving one entry per CDR3 protein. This sample has 90,000 to 130,000 distinct CDR3 sequences, with approximately 8.4% found just once. The material was CD8+ T cells sorted from PBMCs, obtained 45 days after the yellow fever booster vaccination. The receptors shown here come from a man in his thirties or forties who received the YFV17D yellow fever vaccine. The conserved cysteine and the conserved F or W are not part of the CDR3 here.

v_call	j_call	cdr3_aa
TRBV18	TRBJ2-5	ASSLLTSGNQETQY
TRBV11-3	TRBJ2-7	ASSPPGGKNYEQY
TRBV20-1	TRBJ2-7	SALSGSSSYEQY
TRBV7-6	TRBJ2-1	ASSQTGTSYNEQF
TRBV7-9	TRBJ2-1	ASSQSVKYYNEQF
TRBV18	TRBJ2-1	ASSPGQGGNWYNEQF
TRBV7-6	TRBJ2-1	ASSATPGQGSYNEQF
TRBV20-1	TRBJ2-7	SASPTGTSGVEQY
TRBV29-1	TRBJ2-1	SGRQLSSYNEQF
TRBV20-1	TRBJ2-7	SARKTETYEQY
TRBV5-1	TRBJ1-1	ASSLEGQGGTEAF
TRBV11-2	TRBJ2-6	ASRLGGSRADVLT
TRBV20-1	TRBJ2-1	SARGRRGPYNEQF
TRBV6-5	TRBJ1-1	ASKSENTEAF
TRBV2	TRBJ1-5	ASRTGTAAYANQPQH
TRBV7-8	TRBJ2-1	ASSLTLSGPYNEQF
TRBV11-2	TRBJ2-7	ASSPLEGDEQY
TRBV24-1	TRBJ1-2	ATSDPTGFNGYT
TRBV30	TRBJ2-1	AWTPDSYNEQF
TRBV7-8	TRBJ2-1	ASSSVAGHSYNEQF
TRBV7-2	TRBJ2-7	ASSHTTASEQY
TRBV12-3/TRBV12-4	TRBJ2-1	ASSRNDFGNEQF
TRBV7-8	TRBJ2-5	AGRGAGNVVETQY
TRBV15	TRBJ1-1	ATSLPNSLNTEAF
TRBV20-1	TRBJ1-2	SAREEGTGGDNYYGYT
TRBV29-1	TRBJ1-4	SSTGTGEKLF
TRBV12-3/TRBV12-4	TRBJ1-1	ACSLFSGIQGMNTEAF
TRBV7-3	TRBJ2-5	ASSGLMGSQETQY
TRBV4-1	TRBJ2-7	ASSHILGDQENKQY
TRBV6-5	TRBJ2-7	ASSYSGPITTYEQY
TRBV5-6	TRBJ2-7	ASSLGGSPYEQY
TRBV20-1	TRBJ2-5	SARDIREGPETQY
TRBV7-9	TRBJ2-1	ATIEGEQF
TRBV7-6	TRBJ1-6	ASSLTWDRRNNSPLH
TRBV29-1	TRBJ2-7	SVGQLPYEQY
TRBV9	TRBJ2-5	ASSGSGTAWDETQY
TRBV20-1	TRBJ2-7	SASLAGVGYEQY
TRBV7-2	TRBJ2-4	ASSPGMAKNIQY
TRBV6-5	TRBJ1-1	ASSTGQGPWDTEAF
TRBV27	TRBJ2-1	ASSLPSGNLPHEQF
TRBV7-9	TRBJ2-1	ASTGQFTNNEQF
TRBV5-4	TRBJ2-7	ASSIPGAYEQY
TRBV3-1	TRBJ1-1	ASSYGNTEAF